This record concerns one T cell receptor (beta chain) sequence. Its target is not known. This CDR3 is built from 13 residues. Trimming cost V 0 bases and J 7 bases, with 7 bases left between them. Germline assignment: CDR1 SGHTA and CDR2 FQGNSA. The record originates from a study of T cells after yellow fever vaccination. Study findings and constraints: Of the clonotypes, a small share occurred in both CD4 and CD8 compartments.

5'RACE template switching produced TCR cDNA carrying a universal primer site and UMIs. Using its own MiXCR run on the 5' RACE reads, TCRdb lists one record per CDR3 protein. The repertoire includes 300,000 to 350,000 distinct CDR3 sequences, about 7.8% of them detected once, and around 17% sits in the top ten. The source of this sequence is a man aged 18 to 29 who received the YFV17D yellow fever vaccine. The sequences come from PBMCs, collected about 49 days after the first yellow fever vaccination. The V call is TRBV7-2, the J call TRBJ1-5; no definite D call. The CDR3 nucleotides are TGTGCCAGCAGCTTAGCCTCTCGACAGCCCCAGCATTTT. This encodes CASSLASRQPQHF.